Shown below are 21 T cell receptor beta chains from a single sample sequenced in a study of cytomegalovirus exposure and HLA in healthy donors. Clones were read by immunoSEQ multiplex PCR, and TCRdb kept only the in-frame ones, dropping some. The sample has roughly 62,000 clones, roughly 90% seen once. Sequencing was carried out using PBMCs. The receptor source for this set is a young woman in good health and CMV-seronegative.

The chain's CDR3 is CASSPLMGLAGAQETQYF. CDR3 nucleotides: TGTGCCAGCTCACCATTGATGGGACTAGCGGGAGCACAAGAGACCCAGTACTTC. The genes are TRBV18 and TRBJ2-5; 14 positions agree with TRBD2. With 2 bases clipped from V and 2 bases from J, the junction kept 7 bases outside the gene matches. The germline V gene encodes CDR1 KGHSH and CDR2 LQKENI. The CDR3 loop spans 18 amino acids.

The V gene is TRBV12-5, the J gene TRBJ1-1, with 8 bases fitting TRBD1. The V gene's germline CDR1 is LGHNT and CDR2 FRNRAP. This CDR3 region has 16 residues. V gave up 2 bases and J gave up 3 bases; unmatched junction bases: 8. The CDR3 sequence is CASGLFLGQGDTEAFF. The CDR3 DNA is TGTGCTAGTGGTTTGTTTTTAGGACAGGGAGACACTGAAGCTTTCTTT.

The chain uses TRBV21-1 and TRBJ2-7; TRBD1, the table's D call, lacks a check against the DNA. TRBV21-1 is annotated as a pseudogene. This CDR3 has 17 residues. The DNA for the CDR3 is TGTGCCAGCAGCAAAGAACCCGGGACAGAGCCCTCCTACGAGCAGTACTTC. It yields the protein CASSKEPGTEPSYEQYF.

The CDR3 DNA reads TGTGCCAGCGAGGGACAGAACCTCTTTGGAAACACCATATATTTT. This encodes CASEGQNLFGNTIYF. The genes are TRBV7-2 and TRBJ1-3; the match to TRBD1 covers 7 bases. The CDR3 runs 15 residues. V trimming: 8 bases; J trimming: 3 bases; junction bases outside the gene matches: 10. Germline V gives CDR1 SGHTA, CDR2 FQGNSA.

The V call is TRBV29-1, the J call TRBJ2-7; unclear D gene. Germline loops: CDR1 SQVTM, CDR2 ANQGSEA. The CDR3 consists of 12 residues. Trimming cost V 4 bases and J 0 bases, with 7 bases left between them. Here the CDR3 reads CSVGRSSYEQYF. DNA of the CDR3: TGCAGCGTTGGACGGAGCTCCTACGAGCAGTACTTC.

The chain combines TRBV7-2 with TRBJ2-7; D is perhaps TRBD2 (5 bases). The germline V and J ends were trimmed by 1 base and 3 bases, with 13 bases remaining between them. CDR1 is SGHTA, CDR2 FQGNSA, per germline. The CDR3 totals 15 residues. This chain's CDR3 is CASSLVAGTGYEQYF. The CDR3 DNA follows: TGTGCCAGCAGCTTAGTCGCGGGCACCGGCTACGAGCAGTACTTC.

The rearrangement joins TRBV19 to TRBJ2-7, with D possibly TRBD1 on 6 matching bases. The CDR3 has 14 amino acids. Trimming stripped 5 bases from V and 2 bases from J, with 13 bases between. Germline V CDR1 and CDR2: LNHDA, SQIVND (reference sequence). DNA of the CDR3: TGTGCCAGTAGTCTGACCGGGACAACCTACGAGCAGTACTTC. Residues: CASSLTGTTYEQYF.

This chain links TRBV28 with TRBJ1-5; D is possibly TRBD1 (6 bases). Germline V gene data show CDR1 as MDHEN and CDR2 as SYDVKM. Trimming removed 6 bases at V and 5 bases at J, with 20 bases between. The length of the CDR3 is 16 residues. The CDR3 is CASSFNRGAGDQPQHF. The CDR3 DNA sequence: TGTGCCAGCAGCTTCAACCGAGGGGCAGGGGATCAGCCCCAGCATTTT.

The chain recombines TRBV5-8 with TRBJ1-2, with unresolved D. Between the trimmed V and J ends, which lost 3 bases and 5 bases, there was a span of 8 bases. The CDR3 is made up of 12 amino acids. Germline CDR1 SGHTS, CDR2 YDEGEE. This CDR3 reads CASSYGEYGYTF. The CDR3 DNA sequence: TGTGCCAGCAGCTACGGGGAGTATGGCTACACCTTC. Drawing the rest from reference TRBV5-8 and TRBJ1-2, the complete variable domain is EAGVTQSPTHLIKTRGQQATLRCSPISGHTSVYWYQQALGLGLQFLLWYDEGEERNRGNFPPRFSGRQFPNYSSELNVNALELEDSALYLCASSYGEYGYTFGSGTRLTVV.

The chain links TRBV6-5 to TRBJ2-3, with D tentatively TRBD2 (5 bases). The V gene lost 0 bases and the J gene lost 2 bases, with 9 bases spanning the gap. CDR3 length: 15 residues. CDR1 is MNHEY and CDR2 is SVGAGI in the germline V gene. CDR3 bases: TGTGCCAGCAGTTACTCAGGCGGGTACACAGATACGCAGTATTTT. This codes for CASSYSGGYTDTQYF.

This chain joins TRBV9 and TRBJ2-1; D gene unclear. The V end was cut by 0 bases, the J end by 10 bases, with 14 bases between. The CDR3 spans 14 residues. CDR1 is SGDLS and CDR2 is YYNGEE in the germline V gene. The CDR3 DNA follows: TGTGCCAGCAGCGTAGGGGTCATAGGAGAGGAGCAGTTCTTC. Translated, it gives CASSVGVIGEEQFF. The full variable domain, completed using reference TRBV9 and TRBJ2-1, is DSGVTQTPKHLITATGQRVTLRCSPRSGDLSVYWYQQSLDQGLQFLIQYYNGEERAKGNILERFSAQQFPDLHSELNLSSLELGDSALYFCASSVGVIGEEQFFGPGTRLTVL.

This clone has just a few counts. The chain couples TRBV29-1 to TRBJ1-1, with D possibly TRBD1 on 6 matching bases. Trimming took off 4 bases at V and 10 bases at J, with 22 bases between the two ends. The CDR3 runs to 14 residues. Looked up from germline, CDR1 is SQVTM and CDR2 is ANQGSEA. In DNA, the CDR3 is TGCAGCGTTGGCGCAGACAGGATTACGGGTGGAGCTTTCTTT. Amino acids: CSVGADRITGGAFF. Looking up the rest from reference TRBV29-1 and TRBJ1-1 gives the full variable domain: SAVISQKPSRDICQRGTSLTIQCQVDSQVTMMFWYRQQPGQSLTLIATANQGSEATYESGFVIDKFPISRPNLTFSTLTVSNMSPEDSSIYLCSVGADRITGGAFFGQGTRLTVV.

The rearrangement uses TRBV7-6 and TRBJ2-7; a possible D gene is TRBD1 (5 bases). With 5 bases removed from V and 2 bases from J, the gap between germline ends came to 16 bases. Germline V lookup: CDR1 SGHVS, CDR2 FNYEAQ. CDR3 length: 15 amino acids. The CDR3 bases are TGTGCCAGCAGCCCCTCGACAGCGCAGACCTACGAGCAGTACTTC. This codes for CASSPSTAQTYEQYF.

This rearrangement joins TRBV29-1 to TRBJ1-1, with TRBD1 identical over 8 bases. In germline, CDR1 is SQVTM, CDR2 ANQGSEA. V lost 7 bases and J lost 0; bases outside the gene matches: 1. CDR3 length equals 12 residues. The CDR3 loop is CSADRVNTEAFF. DNA for the CDR3: TGCAGCGCGGACAGGGTGAACACTGAAGCTTTCTTT.

The chain has TRBV14 and TRBJ2-5; TRBD2 matches at 8 bases. Looked up from germline, CDR1 is SGHDN and CDR2 is FVKESK. The CDR3 totals 20 residues. Trimming cost V 2 bases and J 3 bases; bases outside gene matches: 20. CDR3 nucleotide sequence: TGTGCCAGCAGCCAAATACTCGTTTCCGGGACTAGTCCGAACGAAGAGACCCAGTACTTC. Encoded protein: CASSQILVSGTSPNEETQYF.

The V and J genes are TRBV6-4 and TRBJ1-2; 7 bases map to TRBD1. V lost 2 bases to trimming and J lost 6 bases; unmatched junction nucleotides: 30. Germline V gene sequence: CDR1 MRHNA, CDR2 SNTAGT. The CDR3 contains 22 residues. The CDR3 DNA reads as TGTGCCAGCAGTGACCGCGGCGACCCGACAAAACCGGACAGGTTAGGCCCGAATGGCTACACCTTC. This gives the protein CASSDRGDPTKPDRLGPNGYTF.

The J gene is TRBJ1-1, the V gene TRBV15; 8 bases agree with TRBD1. The CDR3 sequence is 16 residues long. The germline V gene encodes CDR1 LNHNV and CDR2 YYDKDF (reference sequence). Losses at the gene ends were 5 bases for V and 0 bases for J; bases not matched to a gene: 8. The CDR3 is CATSRRTGTMNTEAFF. The CDR3 nucleotides read TGTGCCACCAGCCGGAGGACAGGGACAATGAACACTGAAGCTTTCTTT.

V is TRBV7-3 and J is TRBJ2-2; D not resolved. Germline V gives CDR1 SGHTA, CDR2 FQGTGA. With 0 bases removed from V and 1 base from J, the gap between germline ends came to 9 bases. This CDR3 spans 16 amino acids. The CDR3 spells CASSLTQAGNTGELFF. The CDR3 DNA sequence: TGTGCCAGCAGCTTAACGCAGGCAGGGAACACCGGGGAGCTGTTTTTT.

The rearrangement uses TRBV28 and TRBJ1-5, with D possibly TRBD1 on 5 matching bases. The CDR3 contains 15 residues. The germline CDR1 and CDR2 sequences are MDHEN and SYDVKM. Trimming shortened V by 3 bases and J by 2 bases, and 11 bases separated the two germline ends. DNA of the CDR3: TGTGCCAGCAGTTTGCGGGGCGCCGGCAATCAGCCCCAGCATTTT. This encodes CASSLRGAGNQPQHF.

This sequence joins TRBV6-5 and TRBJ2-6, with no clear D. Germline-derived CDR1 and CDR2 are MNHEY and SVGAGI. With 2 bases removed from V and 2 bases from J, the gap between germline ends came to 7 bases. This CDR3 is 15 amino acids long. The CDR3 DNA reads TGTGCCAGCAGTTACGGAGAGGCTGGGGCCAACGTCCTGACTTTC. Protein: CASSYGEAGANVLTF.

The chain employs TRBV5-1 and TRBJ2-1; TRBD2 matches 7 bases. CDR3 size: 14 residues. V shed 3 bases and J 6 bases; nucleotides not matched to a gene: 6. Germline values: CDR1 SGHRS, CDR2 YFSETQ. CDR3 in DNA: TGCGCCAGCAGCTCTAGGACTAGGGCCAATGAGCAGTTCTTC. Translation gives CASSSRTRANEQFF.